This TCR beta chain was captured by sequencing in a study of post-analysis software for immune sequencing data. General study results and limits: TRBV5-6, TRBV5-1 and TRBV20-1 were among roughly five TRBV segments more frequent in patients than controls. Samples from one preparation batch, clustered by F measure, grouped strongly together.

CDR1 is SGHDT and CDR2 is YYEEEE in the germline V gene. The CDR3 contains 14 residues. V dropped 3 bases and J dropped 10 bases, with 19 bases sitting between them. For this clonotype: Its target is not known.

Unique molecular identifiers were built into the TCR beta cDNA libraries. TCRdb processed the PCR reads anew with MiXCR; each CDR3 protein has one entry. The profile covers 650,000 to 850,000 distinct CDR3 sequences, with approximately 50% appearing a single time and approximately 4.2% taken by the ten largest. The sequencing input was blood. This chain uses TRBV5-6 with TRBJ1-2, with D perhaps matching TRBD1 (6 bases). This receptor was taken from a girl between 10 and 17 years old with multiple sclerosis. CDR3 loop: CASSSGGAVPDYTF. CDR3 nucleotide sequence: TGTGCCAGCAGCTCGGGGGGGGCAGTCCCTGACTACACCTTC.